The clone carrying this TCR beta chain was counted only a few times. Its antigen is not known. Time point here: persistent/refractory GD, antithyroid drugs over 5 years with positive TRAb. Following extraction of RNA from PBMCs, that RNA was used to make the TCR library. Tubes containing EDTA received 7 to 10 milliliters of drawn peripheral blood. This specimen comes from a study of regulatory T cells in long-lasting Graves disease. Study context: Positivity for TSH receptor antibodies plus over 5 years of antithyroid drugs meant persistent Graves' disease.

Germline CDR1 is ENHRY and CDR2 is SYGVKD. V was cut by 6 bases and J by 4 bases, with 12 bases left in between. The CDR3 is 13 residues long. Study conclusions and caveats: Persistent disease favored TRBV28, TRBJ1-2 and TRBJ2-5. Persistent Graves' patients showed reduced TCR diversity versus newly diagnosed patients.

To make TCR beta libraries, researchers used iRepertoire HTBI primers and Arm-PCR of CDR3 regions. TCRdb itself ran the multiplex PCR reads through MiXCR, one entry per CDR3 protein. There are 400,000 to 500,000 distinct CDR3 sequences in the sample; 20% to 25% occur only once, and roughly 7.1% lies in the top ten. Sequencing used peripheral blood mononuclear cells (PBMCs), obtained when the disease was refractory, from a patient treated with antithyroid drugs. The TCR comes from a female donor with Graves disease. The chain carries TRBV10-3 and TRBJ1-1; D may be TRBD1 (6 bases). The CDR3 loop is CAIRRDIITEAFF. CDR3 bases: TGTGCCATCAGAAGGGACATAATCACTGAAGCTTTCTTT.